This T cell receptor beta chain appears in the sequencing data of a study of blood T cells in healthy people across ages. Whole-study results and caveats: Older individuals had lower TCR beta diversity per million T cells (the decline was roughly linear).

Comments on this clonotype: Its specificity is not known.

Donors were systemically healthy Caucasian individuals from Russia aged roughly 6 to 100 years. There were at least 6 micrograms of total RNA extracted from every sample. A second PCR of roughly 7 to 11 cycles used a sample-barcoded 5' primer and a J-beta primer mix. Every cDNA molecule bore a tag from a template-switch adaptor containing 12 random nucleotides. From the 5' RACE reads, TCRdb called clonotypes with MiXCR, one entry per CDR3 protein. The table has 650,000 to 1,000,000 distinct CDR3 sequences, 35% to 40% seen once; the top ten hold 13%. This receptor was obtained from a man younger than 35 in good health. Sequenced: blood.

The CDR3 sequence: CASRPATGTGQETQYF. CDR3 bases: TGTGCCAGCAGACCGGCCACCGGGACAGGGCAAGAGACCCAGTACTTC. This chain joins TRBV5-4 and TRBJ2-5; TRBD1 matches 9 bases. The CDR3 length is 16 residues. V lost 5 bases to trimming and J lost 2 bases; unmatched junction nucleotides: 10. The germline CDR1 and CDR2 sequences are SGHNT and YYREEE (reference sequence).